Listed here are 3 T cell receptor beta chains from one sample, sequenced in a study of blood T cell repertoires in COVID-19. The table came from immunoSEQ multiplex PCR; TCRdb's copy has only in-frame clones and leaves some out. The data show approximately 150,000 clones, around 87% seen once. Sequencing input: peripheral blood. These receptors came from a man of 80 years or more with acute or convalescent COVID-19.

V and J are TRBV3-1 (or the pseudogene TRBV3-2) and TRBJ1-4; TRBD1 matches at 9 bases. The CDR3 runs to 14 residues. The V gene end was trimmed by 2 bases and the J gene end by 11 bases; junction bases not matched to a gene: 6. Germline V lookup: CDR1 LGHDT, CDR2 YNNKEL (reference sequence). The DNA of the CDR3 is TGTGCCAGCAGCCAAACCGGGACAGGGCTCAAACTGTTTTTT. It codes for CASSQTGTGLKLFF.

The rearrangement links TRBV6-5 to TRBJ1-4; 7 bases agree with TRBD1. In germline, CDR1 is MNHEY, CDR2 SVGAGI. This CDR3 has 14 amino acids. With 5 bases clipped from V and 4 bases from J, the junction kept 4 bases outside the gene matches. The CDR3 protein is CASSTTGSNEKLFF. CDR3 nucleotide sequence: TGTGCCAGCAGTACGACAGGGAGTAATGAAAAACTGTTTTTT.

V usage is TRBV3-1 (or the pseudogene TRBV3-2) and J usage is TRBJ1-5; 9 bases are a match to TRBD1. Germline values: CDR1 LGHDT, CDR2 YNNKEL (reference sequence). This CDR3 has 14 amino acids. Trimming at V came to 1 base and at J to 6 bases, leaving 1 base not matched to a gene. DNA of the CDR3: TGTGCCAGCAGCCAAGTGACAGGGGGTCAGCCCCAGCATTTT. Protein: CASSQVTGGQPQHF.